This T cell receptor beta chain was observed in a study of Tregs in tolerant kidney transplant recipients (dated 2019 in TCRdb). For context, the study as a whole: The transplants used related donors with nonmyeloablative bone marrow transplantation, and mixed chimerism in the human trials was transient. TCRbeta sequencing was used in the study to identify donor-specific regulatory T cells before combined kidney and bone marrow transplantation, and the identified cells were then tracked after transplant. The paper as a whole reports these results and caveats: The study was limited by small patient numbers, and the findings need validation in larger populations and under other immunosuppression protocols. Biological reproducibility was not directly assessed, although technical replication error appeared to be minimal. Expanding Tregs with activated donor B cells appeared to identify the most biologically relevant and donor-specific TCRbeta repertoire. For some patients, the PCR primers changed as time went on, which meant samples from those patients could not be compared with one another at the nucleotide level. Donor-specific Treg expansion exceeded global Treg expansion in tolerant patients, suggesting antigen-driven rather than nonspecific expansion.

For TCRbeta CDR3 sequencing, genomic DNA was extracted from sorted cells using the QIAGEN DNeasy Blood and Tissue Kit. High-throughput TCRbeta CDR3 sequencing, including PCR amplification with bias correction and internal controls, was performed commercially through immunoSEQ. In the source study's methods: Unique productive TCRbeta sequences were defined by CDR3 nucleotide sequence where primers matched, otherwise by CDR3 amino acid sequence with Vbeta and Jbeta genes. To correct for sorting error, sequences found in more than one sorted population at a frequency ratio of 2:1 or less were discarded, and the remaining shared sequences were assigned to the population with the higher frequency. Sequences were defined as donor-reactive when expanded at least 5-fold in CFSE-low cells versus unstimulated cells and present at a frequency of at least 0.01% in CFSE-low cells. Repertoire divergence was quantified by Jensen-Shannon divergence using the top 100 TCRbeta sequences ranked by frequency. For samples with multiple sequencing runs, sorting error was corrected in each run separately before the runs were combined. Here the immuneACCESS table is served through TCRdb, limited to in-frame sequences with V and J called. Missing clones are a known gap in these copies; in checked studies unresolved V genes cover under half, and the rest lacks a known reason. That table is the source of V, J and clone size, and D and trimming were worked out from the DNA. This sample's clone table shows roughly 53,000 clones. Together, the top ten hold 0.8% to 1% of the sample.

From the cysteine through the phenylalanine, the CDR3 covers 16 amino acids. The DNA covers only part of the CDR3, 39 bases in frame from base 1. Unmatched junction bases come to 10, with V trimmed by 3 bases and J by 8 bases. From the germline V gene, CDR1 is SGHRS and CDR2 is YFSETQ. Read against the paper, the sample's time point label means: blood sample drawn before combined kidney and bone marrow transplant. Thawed PBMCs were FACS-sorted into unstimulated Tregs (CD4+CD25+CD127-), CD4+ non-Tregs (CD4+CD25-), CD4 cells and CD8 cells. A few combined kidney and bone marrow transplant recipients from the ITN036ST trial were included as patients, and samples were available only from these trial subjects. Healthy control blood was separated into PBMCs by Ficoll density gradient and cryopreserved, and patient PBMCs were collected both before and after transplant. Of note for this clone: Its antigen specificity is not known. The read ends 3 residues early relative to the CDR3; the germline J gene fills the gap.

Sequenced here: CD4+ T cells from blood, sampled before the transplant. The sequence was collected from a human donor who received a combined kidney and bone marrow transplant. Here the chain combines TRBV5-1 and TRBJ1-4, and 10 bases in between align with TRBD1. The DNA read from the CDR3 is TGCGCCAGCAGCTCCCAAGGACAGGGGGAAAACGAAAAA. Translated, it reads CASSSQGQGENEK. The full CDR3 sequence reads CASSSQGQGENEKLFF.